The rows below give T cell receptor beta chains drawn from one sample of a study of blood T cells in healthy people across ages. TCRdb reprocessed the 5' RACE reads with MiXCR, giving one entry per CDR3 protein. Of 1 million or so distinct CDR3 sequences in the sample, under 30% were seen once. These records were also assigned to another study, of T cells of mothers and their children.

Sequencing was carried out using blood. Receptors were obtained from a girl aged 2 to 10 in good health. Each CDR3 is given without its conserved first and last residue.

V: TRBV6-5
length: 13
CDR3: ASSYWQGAVVGYT

V: TRBV20-1
length: 10
CDR3: SARPRGVDQY

V: TRBV5-1
length: 14
CDR3: ASSMLDAPRNYGYT

V: TRBV20-1
length: 13
CDR3: SAPATTGEENEQF

V: TRBV3-1
length: 14
CDR3: ASSPTLAGDTDTQY

V: TRBV18
length: 12
CDR3: ASSPIYGSYEQY

V: TRBV28
length: 12
CDR3: ASSFSGDAYEQY

V: TRBV29-1
length: 9
CDR3: SALQGSEAF

V: TRBV3-1
length: 16
CDR3: ASSQDSRGAGESRTQY

V: TRBV7-7
length: 11
CDR3: ASSSDRENVLT

V: TRBV28
length: 15
CDR3: ASSLVPGQVYADTQY

V: TRBV11-2
length: 12
CDR3: ASSLGQASETQY

V: TRBV7-8
length: 11
CDR3: ASSRGDVEKLF

V: TRBV4-2
length: 14
CDR3: ASRLNYVGDVSEQY

V: TRBV12-3/TRBV12-4
length: 13
CDR3: ASTRAQGGVSPLH

V: TRBV20-1
length: 7
CDR3: SARGEQY

V: TRBV4-3
length: 14
CDR3: ASSQINRGHNYGYT

V: TRBV4-2
length: 13
CDR3: ASSQAQATNEKLF

V: TRBV24-1
length: 16
CDR3: ATSQQWPTSGSYNEQF

V: TRBV5-1
length: 13
CDR3: ASSRGLGATGELF

V: TRBV6-2/TRBV6-3
length: 14
CDR3: ARGDQDASSNYGYT

V: TRBV11-2
length: 13
CDR3: ASSFSPGQGTEQF

V: TRBV6-1
length: 11
CDR3: ASGTEDNNEQF